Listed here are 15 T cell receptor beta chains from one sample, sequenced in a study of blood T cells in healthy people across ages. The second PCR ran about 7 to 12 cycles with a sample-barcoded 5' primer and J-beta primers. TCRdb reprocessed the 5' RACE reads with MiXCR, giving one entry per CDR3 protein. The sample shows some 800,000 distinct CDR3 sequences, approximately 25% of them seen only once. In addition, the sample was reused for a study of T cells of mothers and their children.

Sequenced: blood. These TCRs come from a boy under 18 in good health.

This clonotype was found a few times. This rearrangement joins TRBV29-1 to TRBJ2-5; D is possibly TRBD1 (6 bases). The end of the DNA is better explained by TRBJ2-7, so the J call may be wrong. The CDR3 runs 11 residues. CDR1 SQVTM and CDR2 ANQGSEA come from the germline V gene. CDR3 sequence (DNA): TGCAGCGTCTCGGACAGCTACGAGCAGTACTTC. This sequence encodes CSVSDSYEQYF.

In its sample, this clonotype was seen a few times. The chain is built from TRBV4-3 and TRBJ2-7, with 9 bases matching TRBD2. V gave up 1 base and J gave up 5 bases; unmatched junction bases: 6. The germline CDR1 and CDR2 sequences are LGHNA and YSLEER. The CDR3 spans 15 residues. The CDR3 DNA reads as TGCGCCAGCAGCCAAGGGGCTAGCGGGACCCACGAGCAGTACTTC. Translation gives CASSQGASGTHEQYF.

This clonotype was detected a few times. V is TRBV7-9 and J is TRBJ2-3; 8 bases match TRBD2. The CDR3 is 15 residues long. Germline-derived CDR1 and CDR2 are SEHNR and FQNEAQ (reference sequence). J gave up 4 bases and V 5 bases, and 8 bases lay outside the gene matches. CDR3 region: CASSPHIAGPDTQYF. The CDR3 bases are TGTGCCAGCAGCCCCCATATAGCGGGACCAGATACGCAGTATTTT.

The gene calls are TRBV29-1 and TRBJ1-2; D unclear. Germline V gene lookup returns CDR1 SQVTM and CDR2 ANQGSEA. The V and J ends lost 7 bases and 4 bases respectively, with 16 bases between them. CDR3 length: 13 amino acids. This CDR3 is CSAVPAGFYGYTF. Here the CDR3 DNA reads TGCAGCGCTGTCCCGGCAGGCTTCTATGGCTACACCTTC.

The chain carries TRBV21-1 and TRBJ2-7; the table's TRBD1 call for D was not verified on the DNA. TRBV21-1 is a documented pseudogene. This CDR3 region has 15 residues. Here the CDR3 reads CASSKRGRIDYEQYF. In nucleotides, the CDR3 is TGTGCCAGCAGCAAACGGGGCAGGATAGACTACGAGCAGTACTTC.

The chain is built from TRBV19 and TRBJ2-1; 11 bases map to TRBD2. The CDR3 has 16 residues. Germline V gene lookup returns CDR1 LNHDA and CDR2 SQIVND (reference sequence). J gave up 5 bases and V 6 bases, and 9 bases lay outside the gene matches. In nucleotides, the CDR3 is TGTGCCAGTAGCAAGACTAGCGGGAACCGCAACAATGAGCAGTTCTTC. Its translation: CASSKTSGNRNNEQFF.

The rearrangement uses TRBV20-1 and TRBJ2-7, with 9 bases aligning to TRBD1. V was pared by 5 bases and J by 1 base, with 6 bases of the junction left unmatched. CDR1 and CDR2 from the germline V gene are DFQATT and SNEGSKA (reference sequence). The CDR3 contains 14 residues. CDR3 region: CSAVTGTGSYEQYF. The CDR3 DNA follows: TGCAGTGCTGTTACCGGGACAGGGTCCTACGAGCAGTACTTC.

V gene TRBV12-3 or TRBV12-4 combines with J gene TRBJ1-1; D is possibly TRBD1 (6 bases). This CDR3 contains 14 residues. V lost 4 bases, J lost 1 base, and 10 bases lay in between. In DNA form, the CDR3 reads TGTGCCAGCAGTTCCCAGGGGAGGAACACTGAAGCTTTCTTT. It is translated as CASSSQGRNTEAFF.

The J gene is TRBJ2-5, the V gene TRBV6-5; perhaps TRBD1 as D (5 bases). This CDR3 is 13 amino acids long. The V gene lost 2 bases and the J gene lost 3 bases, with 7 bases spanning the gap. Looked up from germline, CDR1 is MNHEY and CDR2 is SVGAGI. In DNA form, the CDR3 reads TGTGCCAGCAGTTACGGGGCCGAAGAGACCCAGTACTTC. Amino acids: CASSYGAEETQYF.

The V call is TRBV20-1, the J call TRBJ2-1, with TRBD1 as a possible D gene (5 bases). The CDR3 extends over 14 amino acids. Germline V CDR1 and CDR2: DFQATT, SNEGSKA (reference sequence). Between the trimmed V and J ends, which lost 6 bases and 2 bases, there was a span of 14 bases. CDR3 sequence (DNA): TGCAGTGCCCCGCTGGGGCTAACCTACAATGAGCAGTTCTTC. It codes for CSAPLGLTYNEQFF.

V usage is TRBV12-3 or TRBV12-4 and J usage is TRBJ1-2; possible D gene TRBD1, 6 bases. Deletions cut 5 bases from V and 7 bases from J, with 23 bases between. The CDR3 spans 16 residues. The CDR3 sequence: CASSLGGSYGGGGYTF. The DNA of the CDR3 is TGTGCCAGCAGTCTTGGGGGCAGTTACGGGGGCGGTGGCTACACCTTC.

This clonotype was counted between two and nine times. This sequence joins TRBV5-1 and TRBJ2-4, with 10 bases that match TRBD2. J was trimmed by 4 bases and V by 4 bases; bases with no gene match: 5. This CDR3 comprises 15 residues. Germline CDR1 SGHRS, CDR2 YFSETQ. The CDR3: CASSASGGNKNIQYF. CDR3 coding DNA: TGCGCCAGCAGCGCTAGCGGGGGAAATAAAAACATTCAGTACTTC.

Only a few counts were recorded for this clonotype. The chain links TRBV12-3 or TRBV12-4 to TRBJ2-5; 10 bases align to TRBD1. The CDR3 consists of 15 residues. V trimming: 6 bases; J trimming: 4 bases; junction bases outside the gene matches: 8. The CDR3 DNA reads TGTGCCAGCAGAGACTCGACAGGGGGCTTAGAGACCCAGTACTTC. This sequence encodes CASRDSTGGLETQYF.

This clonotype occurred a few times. The CDR3 nucleotides are TGCAGTGCTGGGGGTGGGGACACTGAAGCTTTCTTT. Protein product: CSAGGGDTEAFF. The chain couples TRBV20-1 to TRBJ1-1; D may be TRBD1 (5 bases). V was shortened by 5 bases and J by 3 bases, with 10 bases between the two germline ends. This CDR3 has 12 amino acids. Germline V gene lookup returns CDR1 DFQATT and CDR2 SNEGSKA (reference sequence).

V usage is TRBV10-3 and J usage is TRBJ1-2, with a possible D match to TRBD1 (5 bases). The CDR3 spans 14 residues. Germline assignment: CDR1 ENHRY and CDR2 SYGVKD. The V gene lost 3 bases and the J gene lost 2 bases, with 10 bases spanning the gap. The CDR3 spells CAISEGESNYGYTF. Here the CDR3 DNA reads TGTGCCATCAGTGAAGGGGAATCCAACTATGGCTACACCTTC.